This is a list of T cell receptor beta chains from one sample in a study of shared clonotypes between healthy human individuals. The table came from immunoSEQ multiplex PCR; TCRdb's copy has only in-frame clones and leaves some out. The top ten clones hold more than 0.35% of a sample with approximately 2.5 million clones, approximately 93% of them seen once. The specimen sequenced was naive CD4+ T cells from PBMCs. The receptors stem from a man between 18 and 29 years old in good health. Some clones in this sample may be carry-over from other donors' samples. The CDR3 runs from the conserved cysteine through the conserved F or W. A D gene is named only where the DNA matches it firmly. Size is stated for part of the rows, as once, few or many counts, or as a class when the clone is expanded.

J | V | D | size | DNA | CDR3
TRBJ2-2 | TRBV30 | TRBD2 | once | TGTGCCTGGACAGGCGGGGTAGCGGGAGCGGGCCGGCCCGGGGAGCTGTTTTTT | CAWTGGVAGAGRPGELFF
TRBJ1-1 | TRBV28 | - | few | TGTGCCAGCAGTTTGGTCACCAGTGAAGCTTTCTTT | CASSLVTSEAFF
TRBJ1-2 | TRBV6-1 | - | - | TGTGCCAGCAGTGAATGGCCAGGGCAGGACTATGGCTACACCTTC | CASSEWPGQDYGYTF
TRBJ1-1 | TRBV28 | - | few | TGTGCGGGACTTAGGGCCGGGACACACAACACTGAAGCTTTCTTT | CAGLRAGTHNTEAFF
TRBJ2-1 | TRBV18 | TRBD2 | - | TGTGCCAGCTCACCCCCGGGGATAGCGGGGGGTGAGCAGTTCTTC | CASSPPGIAGGEQFF
TRBJ2-7 | TRBV30 | TRBD2 | - | TGTGCCTGGAGCCGGACTAGCGGTTACGAGCAGTACTTC | CAWSRTSGYEQYF
TRBJ1-1 | TRBV6-1 | TRBD1 | - | TGTGCCAGCAGTGAGATGGACAGGGGGCGTCGGTACACTGAAGCTTTCTTT | CASSEMDRGRRYTEAFF
TRBJ2-7 | TRBV7-8 | TRBD2 | - | TGTGCCAGCAGCTTAGAACGGGGGGGGAAATACGAGCAGTACTTC | CASSLERGGKYEQYF
TRBJ2-1 | TRBV29-1 | - | once | TGCAGCGTCCAGTTTTCCGGGGACAATGAGCAGTTCTTC | CSVQFSGDNEQFF
TRBJ2-7 | TRBV28 | TRBD1 | - | TGTGCCAGCGGGACCGAGACAGGGGAAGACGAGCAGTACTTC | CASGTETGEDEQYF